These 9 T cell receptor beta chains were all obtained from the same sample, sequenced in a study of blood T cell repertoires in COVID-19 (TCRdb year 2020). Libraries were made using the immunoSEQ multiplex PCR assay. The source is immuneACCESS, and TCRdb retained only in-frame sequences with V and J called. Part of the clones is not carried over; for the studies checked, unresolved V genes explain less than half of this, and the remainder is unexplained. The sample data list some 57,000 clones, and about 79% of these were observed just once. 11% of the sample lies in the top ten. The material sequenced was peripheral blood. These receptors were obtained from an elderly man with COVID-19, enrolled during active disease.

J is TRBJ2-5 and V is TRBV15; tentatively, D is TRBD2 (6 bases). The V end lost 1 base, the J end lost 4 bases, and 13 bases lay between the germline ends. Germline CDR1 LNHNV, CDR2 YYDKDF (reference sequence). The CDR3 is 15 residues long. The CDR3 spells CATSRGGEGVETQYF. The CDR3 DNA sequence: TGTGCCACCAGCAGAGGGGGGGAAGGGGTAGAGACCCAGTACTTC.

The chain couples TRBV27 to TRBJ2-7; 9 positions agree with TRBD1. CDR3 length equals 14 residues. The trim removed 5 bases at V and 5 bases at J, leaving 7 bases unmatched. In germline, CDR1 is MNHEY, CDR2 SMNVEV (reference sequence). CDR3 in DNA: TGTGCCAGCAGTAGGGACAGGGCTATAGACGAGCAGTACGTC. Its translation is CASSRDRAIDEQYV.

This clone came up once. The chain uses TRBV19 and TRBJ1-1; a weak D match, TRBD1 (6 bases). Deletions cut 5 bases from V and 4 bases from J, with 20 bases between. Germline CDR1 is LNHDA and CDR2 is SQIVND (reference sequence). The CDR3 extends over 16 amino acids. The CDR3 DNA follows: TGTGCCAGTAGTCCCCCTCGACAGGCTTCGGCCACTGAAGCTTTCTTT. Translation: CASSPPRQASATEAFF. Supplemented by reference TRBV19 and TRBJ1-1, the full variable domain reads DGGITQSPKYLFRKEGQNVTLSCEQNLNHDAMYWYRQDPGQGLRLIYYSQIVNDFQKGDIAEGYSVSREKKESFPLTVTSAQKNPTAFYLCASSPPRQASATEAFFGQGTRLTVV.

The chain couples TRBV3-1 (or the pseudogene TRBV3-2) to TRBJ2-7; tentative D call: TRBD1 (5 bases). The CDR3 is 14 amino acids. Between the trimmed V and J ends, which lost 4 bases and 0 bases, there was a span of 10 bases. Germline V gene lookup returns CDR1 LGHDT and CDR2 YNNKEL (reference sequence). CDR3 residues: CASSPDSNSYEQYF. CDR3 in DNA: TGTGCCAGCAGCCCTGACAGCAACTCCTACGAGCAGTACTTC.

The table lists this clone with a few counts. This chain links TRBV6-5 with TRBJ1-5; 8 nucleotides match TRBD1. This CDR3 has 14 amino acids. Trimming removed 6 bases from V and 4 bases from J; junction bases left unmatched: 5. Germline V gives CDR1 MNHEY, CDR2 SVGAGI. CDR3: CASSRDRRNQPQHF. DNA of the CDR3: TGTGCCAGCAGCAGGGACAGGAGAAATCAGCCCCAGCATTTT.

The gene calls are TRBV9 and TRBJ2-6, with a possible D match to TRBD2 (5 bases). CDR1 and CDR2 (germline): SGDLS, YYNGEE. V was pared by 0 bases and J by 4 bases, with 20 bases between. The CDR3 length is 19 residues. The CDR3 DNA follows: TGTGCCAGCAGCGTAGGTCCCTCCGGGATCTCTTACGGGGCCAACGTCCTGACTTTC. Translating gives CASSVGPSGISYGANVLTF.

The V and J genes are TRBV28 and TRBJ2-1, with 9 bases identical to TRBD1. The CDR3 is made up of 14 amino acids. J gave up 6 bases and V 5 bases, and 5 bases lay outside the gene matches. CDR1 is MDHEN and CDR2 is SYDVKM in the germline V gene. The CDR3 DNA sequence: TGTGCCAGCAGTCTCCCGGACAGGGGCAATGAGCAGTTCTTC. Translated: CASSLPDRGNEQFF.

The J gene is TRBJ1-1, the V gene TRBV19; D may be TRBD1 (5 bases). Germline CDR1 reads LNHDA; CDR2 reads SQIVND (reference sequence). This CDR3 has 14 amino acids. The ends were cut back, 3 bases at V and 2 bases at J, with 10 bases in the middle. CDR3 nucleotide sequence: TGTGCCAGTAGTATCAAAGGGGCCAACACTGAAGCTTTCTTT. Translation: CASSIKGANTEAFF. Using reference TRBV19 and TRBJ1-1 for the parts outside the CDR3, the full variable domain is DGGITQSPKYLFRKEGQNVTLSCEQNLNHDAMYWYRQDPGQGLRLIYYSQIVNDFQKGDIAEGYSVSREKKESFPLTVTSAQKNPTAFYLCASSIKGANTEAFFGQGTRLTVV.

The V gene is TRBV6-2 or TRBV6-3, the J gene TRBJ1-1; possible D gene TRBD1, 5 bases. V was clipped by 5 bases and J by 4 bases, with 8 bases between them. CDR3 length: 12 residues. Germline assignment: CDR1 MNHEY and CDR2 SVGEGT. The CDR3 DNA follows: TGTGCCAGCAGTGACAGTTCCACTGAAGCTTTCTTT. It yields the protein CASSDSSTEAFF.